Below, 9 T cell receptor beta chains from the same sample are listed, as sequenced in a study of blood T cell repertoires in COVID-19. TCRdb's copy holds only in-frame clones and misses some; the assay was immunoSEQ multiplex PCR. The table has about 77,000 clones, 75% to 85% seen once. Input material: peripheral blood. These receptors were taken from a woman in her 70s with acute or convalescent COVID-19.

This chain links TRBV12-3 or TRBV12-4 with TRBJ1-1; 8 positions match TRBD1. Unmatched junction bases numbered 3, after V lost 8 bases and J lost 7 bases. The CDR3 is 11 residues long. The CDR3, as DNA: TGTGCCAGCTTCGGGACAGGTGAAGCTTTCTTT. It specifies CASFGTGEAFF.

For the CDR3, the DNA is TGCAGCGGGGGTTCGGTGAATGAGCAGTTCTTC. Translating gives CSGGSVNEQFF. The rearrangement joins TRBV29-1 to TRBJ2-1; no firm D call. CDR1 is SQVTM, CDR2 ANQGSEA, per germline. V was shortened by 7 bases and J by 7 bases, with 11 bases between the two germline ends. This CDR3 has 11 residues.

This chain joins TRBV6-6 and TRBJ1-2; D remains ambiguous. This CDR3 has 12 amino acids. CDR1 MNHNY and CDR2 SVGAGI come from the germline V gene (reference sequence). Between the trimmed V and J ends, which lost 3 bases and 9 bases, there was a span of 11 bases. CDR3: CASSYIDNRYTF. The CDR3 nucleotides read TGTGCCAGCAGTTATATCGACAATCGCTACACCTTC.

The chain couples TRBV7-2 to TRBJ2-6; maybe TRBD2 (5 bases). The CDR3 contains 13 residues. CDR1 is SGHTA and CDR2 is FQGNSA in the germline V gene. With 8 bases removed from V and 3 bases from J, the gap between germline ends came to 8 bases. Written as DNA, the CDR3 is TGTGCCAGCGGACTGGGTGGGGCCAACGTCCTGACTTTC. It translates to CASGLGGANVLTF.

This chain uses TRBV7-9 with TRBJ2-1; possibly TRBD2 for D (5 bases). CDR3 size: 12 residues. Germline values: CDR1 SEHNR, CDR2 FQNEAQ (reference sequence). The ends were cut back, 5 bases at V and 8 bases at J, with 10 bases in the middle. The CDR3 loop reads CASSPAGDEQFF. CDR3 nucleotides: TGTGCCAGCAGCCCCGCGGGTGATGAGCAGTTCTTC.

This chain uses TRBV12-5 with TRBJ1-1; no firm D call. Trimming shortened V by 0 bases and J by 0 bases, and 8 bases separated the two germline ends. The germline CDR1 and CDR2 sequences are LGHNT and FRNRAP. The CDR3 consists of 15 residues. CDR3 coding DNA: TGTGCTAGTGGTTTGGTAGAGGGAATGAACACTGAAGCTTTCTTT. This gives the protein CASGLVEGMNTEAFF.

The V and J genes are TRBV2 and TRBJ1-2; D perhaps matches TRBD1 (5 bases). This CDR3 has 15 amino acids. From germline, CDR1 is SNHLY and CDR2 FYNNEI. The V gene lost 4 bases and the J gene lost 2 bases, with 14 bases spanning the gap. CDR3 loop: CASSARVGLNYGYTF. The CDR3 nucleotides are TGTGCCAGCAGTGCCAGGGTAGGGTTAAACTATGGCTACACCTTC.

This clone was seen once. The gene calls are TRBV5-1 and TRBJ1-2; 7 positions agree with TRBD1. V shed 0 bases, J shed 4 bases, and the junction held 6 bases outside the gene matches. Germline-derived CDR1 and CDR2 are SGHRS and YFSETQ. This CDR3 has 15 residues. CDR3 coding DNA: TGCGCCAGCAGCTTGGAACAGGGGTACGGCTATGGCTACACCTTC. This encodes CASSLEQGYGYGYTF. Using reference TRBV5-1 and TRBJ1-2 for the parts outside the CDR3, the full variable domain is KAGVTQTPRYLIKTRGQQVTLSCSPISGHRSVSWYQQTPGQGLQFLFEYFSETQRNKGNFPGRFSGRQFSNSRSEMNVSTLELGDSALYLCASSLEQGYGYGYTFGSGTRLTVV.

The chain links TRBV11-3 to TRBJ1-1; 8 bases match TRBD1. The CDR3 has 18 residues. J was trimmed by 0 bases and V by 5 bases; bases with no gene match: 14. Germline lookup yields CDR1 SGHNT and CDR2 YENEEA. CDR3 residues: CASSPVAGTGAMNTEAFF. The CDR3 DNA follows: TGTGCCAGCAGCCCGGTGGCCGGGACAGGCGCTATGAACACTGAAGCTTTCTTT.